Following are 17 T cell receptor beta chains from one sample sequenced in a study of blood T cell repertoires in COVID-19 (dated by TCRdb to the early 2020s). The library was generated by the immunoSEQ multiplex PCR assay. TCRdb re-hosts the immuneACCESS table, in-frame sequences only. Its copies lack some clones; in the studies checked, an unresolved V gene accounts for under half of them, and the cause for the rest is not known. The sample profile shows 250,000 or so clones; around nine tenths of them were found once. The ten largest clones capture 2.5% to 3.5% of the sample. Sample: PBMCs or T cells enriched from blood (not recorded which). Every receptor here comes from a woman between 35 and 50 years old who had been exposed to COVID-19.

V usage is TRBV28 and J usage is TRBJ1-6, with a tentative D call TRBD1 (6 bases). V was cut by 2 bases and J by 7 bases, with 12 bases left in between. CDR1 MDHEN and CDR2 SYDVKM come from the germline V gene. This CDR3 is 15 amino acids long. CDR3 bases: TGTGCCAGCAGTTTAGGGGGGGCAGGCAATTCACCCCTCCACTTT. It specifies CASSLGGAGNSPLHF.

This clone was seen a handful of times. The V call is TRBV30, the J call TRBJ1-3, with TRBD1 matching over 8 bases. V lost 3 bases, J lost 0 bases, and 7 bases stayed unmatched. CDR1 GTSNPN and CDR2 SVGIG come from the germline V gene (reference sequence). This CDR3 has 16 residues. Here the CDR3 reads CAWRRTGPSSGNTIYF. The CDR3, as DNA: TGTGCCTGGAGACGGACAGGGCCCAGCTCTGGAAACACCATATATTTT. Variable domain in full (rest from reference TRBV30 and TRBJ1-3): SQTIHQWPATLVQPVGSPLSLECTVEGTSNPNLYWYRQAAGRGLQLLFYSVGIGQISSEVPQNLSASRPQDRQFILSSKKLLLSDSGFYLCAWRRTGPSSGNTIYFGEGSWLTVV.

CDR3 protein: CASSPGGSGNQPQHF. CDR3 coding DNA: TGTGCCAGCAGTCCCGGGGGGAGTGGCAATCAGCCCCAGCATTTT. The chain joins TRBV28 to TRBJ1-5; a possible D gene is TRBD1 (5 bases). The CDR3 length is 15 residues. CDR1 and CDR2 (germline): MDHEN, SYDVKM. V was clipped by 5 bases and J by 2 bases, with 13 bases between them.

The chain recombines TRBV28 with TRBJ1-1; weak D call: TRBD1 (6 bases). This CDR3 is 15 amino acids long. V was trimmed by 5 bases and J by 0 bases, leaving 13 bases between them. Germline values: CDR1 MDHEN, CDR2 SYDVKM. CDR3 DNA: TGTGCCAGCAGTAGCACAGGGCTTTTGAACACTGAAGCTTTCTTT. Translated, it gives CASSSTGLLNTEAFF.

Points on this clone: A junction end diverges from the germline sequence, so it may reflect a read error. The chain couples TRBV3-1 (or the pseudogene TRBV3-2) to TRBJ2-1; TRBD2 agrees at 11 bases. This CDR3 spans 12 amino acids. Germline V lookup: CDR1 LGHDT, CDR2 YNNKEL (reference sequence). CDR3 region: CASSQRLAGPVF. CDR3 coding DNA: TGTGCCAGCAGCCAGAGACTAGCGGGGCCCGTCTTC.

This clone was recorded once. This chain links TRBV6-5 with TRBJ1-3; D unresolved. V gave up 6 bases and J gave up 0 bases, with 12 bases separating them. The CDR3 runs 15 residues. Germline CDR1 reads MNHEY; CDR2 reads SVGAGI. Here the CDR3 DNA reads TGTGCCAGCAGAGAGCAGGTCTACTCTGGAAACACCATATATTTT. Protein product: CASREQVYSGNTIYF.

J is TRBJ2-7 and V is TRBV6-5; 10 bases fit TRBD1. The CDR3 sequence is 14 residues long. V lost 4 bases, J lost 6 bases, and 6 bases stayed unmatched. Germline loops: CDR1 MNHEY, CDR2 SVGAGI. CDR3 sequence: CASSWTGGYGEQYV. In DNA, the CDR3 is TGTGCCAGCAGTTGGACAGGGGGATATGGCGAGCAGTACGTC.

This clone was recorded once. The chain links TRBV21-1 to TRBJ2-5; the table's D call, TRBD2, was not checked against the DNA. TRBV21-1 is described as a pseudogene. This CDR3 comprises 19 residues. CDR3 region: CASSKETALAGGKKETQYF. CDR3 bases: TGTGCCAGCAGCAAAGAAACGGCACTAGCGGGGGGGAAAAAAGAGACCCAGTACTTC.

CDR3 sequence: CASIPPGRGNSQPQHF. CDR3 in DNA: TGTGCCAGCATACCCCCTGGGCGGGGGAACTCTCAGCCCCAGCATTTT. The rearrangement links TRBV28 to TRBJ1-5; D perhaps matches TRBD1 (5 bases). CDR3 length: 16 residues. Germline lookup yields CDR1 MDHEN and CDR2 SYDVKM. The V end lost 7 bases, the J end lost 6 bases, and 22 bases lay between the germline ends.

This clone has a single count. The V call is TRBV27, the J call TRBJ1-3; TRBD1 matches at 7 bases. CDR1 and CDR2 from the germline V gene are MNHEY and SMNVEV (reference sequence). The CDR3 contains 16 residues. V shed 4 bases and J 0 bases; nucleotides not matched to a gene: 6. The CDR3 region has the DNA TGTGCCAGCAGTTCACAGGGGCCATACTCTGGAAACACCATATATTTT. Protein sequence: CASSSQGPYSGNTIYF.

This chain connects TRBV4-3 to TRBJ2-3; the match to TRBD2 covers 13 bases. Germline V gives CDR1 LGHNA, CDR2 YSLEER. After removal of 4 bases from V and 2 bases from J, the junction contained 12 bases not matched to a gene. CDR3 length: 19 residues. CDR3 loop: CASSPRTSGGPPFTDTQYF. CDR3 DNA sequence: TGCGCCAGCAGCCCCAGGACTAGCGGGGGCCCACCTTTCACAGATACGCAGTATTTT.

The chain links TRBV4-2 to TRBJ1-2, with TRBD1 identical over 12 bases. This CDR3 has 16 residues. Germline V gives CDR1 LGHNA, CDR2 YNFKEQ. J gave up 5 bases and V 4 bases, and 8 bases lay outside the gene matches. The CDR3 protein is CASSLGQGAREYGYTF. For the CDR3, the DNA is TGTGCCAGCAGCCTGGGACAGGGGGCGCGAGAATATGGCTACACCTTC.

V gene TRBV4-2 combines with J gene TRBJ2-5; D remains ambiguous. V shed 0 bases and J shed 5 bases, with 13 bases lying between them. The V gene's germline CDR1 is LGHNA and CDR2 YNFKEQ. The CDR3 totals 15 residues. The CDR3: CASSQEQWVGETQYF. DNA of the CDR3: TGTGCCAGCAGCCAAGAACAGTGGGTAGGTGAGACCCAGTACTTC.

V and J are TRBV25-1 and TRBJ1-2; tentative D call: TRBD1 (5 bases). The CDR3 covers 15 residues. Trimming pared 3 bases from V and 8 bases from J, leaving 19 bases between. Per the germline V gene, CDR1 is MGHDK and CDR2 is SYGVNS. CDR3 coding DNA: TGTGCCAGCAGTGACCCTCTCTCTCAGGGAAACGGCTACACCTTC. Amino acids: CASSDPLSQGNGYTF.

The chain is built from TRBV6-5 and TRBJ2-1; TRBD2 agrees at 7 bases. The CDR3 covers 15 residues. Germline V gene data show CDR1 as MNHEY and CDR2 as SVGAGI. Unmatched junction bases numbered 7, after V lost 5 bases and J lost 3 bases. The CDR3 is CASSRETSIYNEQFF. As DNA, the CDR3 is TGTGCCAGCAGTAGGGAGACTAGCATCTACAATGAGCAGTTCTTC.

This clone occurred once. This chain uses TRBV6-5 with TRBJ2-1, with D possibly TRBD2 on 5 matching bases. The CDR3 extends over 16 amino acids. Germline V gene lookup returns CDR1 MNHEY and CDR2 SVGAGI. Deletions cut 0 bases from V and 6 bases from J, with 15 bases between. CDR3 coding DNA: TGTGCCAGCAGTTACTCGCCTAGCAACCCCCTCAATGAGCAGTTCTTC. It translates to CASSYSPSNPLNEQFF.

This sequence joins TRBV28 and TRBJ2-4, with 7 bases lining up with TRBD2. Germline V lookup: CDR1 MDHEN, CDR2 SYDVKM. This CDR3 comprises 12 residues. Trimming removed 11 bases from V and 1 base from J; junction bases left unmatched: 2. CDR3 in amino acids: CAHGGAKNIQYF. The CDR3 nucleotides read TGTGCCCACGGGGGGGCCAAAAACATTCAGTACTTC.